The next 21 T cell receptor beta chains were all read from a single sample in a study of blood T cell repertoires in COVID-19. The data were produced by immunoSEQ multiplex PCR, yet TCRdb's version contains in-frame clones alone and is incomplete. The sample includes more than 300,000 clones, under 95% of them seen just once. The sample was peripheral blood. Receptor source: a young woman who had recovered from COVID-19.

This rearrangement joins TRBV11-2 to TRBJ2-5, with 9 bases that match TRBD2. This CDR3 contains 17 residues. The germline V gene has CDR1 SGHAT and CDR2 FQNNGV. Trimming at V came to 2 bases and at J to 3 bases, leaving 10 bases not matched to a gene. CDR3 sequence: CASSLLAGLNSKETQYF. Written as DNA, the CDR3 is TGTGCCAGCAGCTTACTAGCGGGGCTGAATTCAAAAGAGACCCAGTACTTC.

The chain is built from TRBV25-1 and TRBJ2-2; 7 bases align to TRBD1. Germline V gene sequence: CDR1 MGHDK, CDR2 SYGVNS. This CDR3 spans 18 amino acids. J was trimmed by 7 bases and V by 6 bases; bases with no gene match: 20. In nucleotides, the CDR3 is TGTGCCAGCAGCCGACGAATGCACGGAAGGGGGCAAGGCGGGGAGCTGTTTTTT. Its translation is CASSRRMHGRGQGGELFF.

The rearrangement uses TRBV18 and TRBJ1-3, with a weak D call TRBD1 (5 bases). CDR1 and CDR2 from the germline V gene are KGHSH and LQKENI. There are 15 residues in the CDR3. Deletions cut 6 bases from V and 0 bases from J, with 12 bases between. The CDR3 loop is CASSPRVHSGNTIYF. The CDR3, as DNA: TGTGCCAGCTCCCCCAGGGTTCACTCTGGAAACACCATATATTTT.

The chain recombines TRBV7-9 with TRBJ1-4; possibly TRBD1 for D (5 bases). The CDR3 covers 14 residues. CDR1 and CDR2 (germline): SEHNR, FQNEAQ (reference sequence). Trimming cost V 5 bases and J 11 bases, with 18 bases left between them. In DNA form, the CDR3 reads TGTGCCAGCAGCCCTATCAGTCATGGGGGGAAACTGTTTTTT. Its translation is CASSPISHGGKLFF.

V and J are TRBV5-5 and TRBJ1-2, with 8 bases lining up with TRBD1. The germline CDR1 and CDR2 sequences are SGHKS and YYEKEE (reference sequence). The CDR3 covers 14 residues. With V trimmed by 4 bases and J by 0 bases, 2 bases remained unmatched. Written as DNA, the CDR3 is TGTGCCAGCAGCCAGGACAGGGCTAACTATGGCTACACCTTC. Translating it yields CASSQDRANYGYTF. The full variable domain, completed using reference TRBV5-5 and TRBJ1-2, is DAGVTQSPTHLIKTRGQQVTLRCSPISGHKSVSWYQQVLGQGPQFIFQYYEKEERGRGNFPDRFSARQFPNYSSELNVNALLLGDSALYLCASSQDRANYGYTFGSGTRLTVV.

The rearrangement links TRBV18 to TRBJ1-5; D perhaps matches TRBD1 (6 bases). V shed 0 bases and J shed 3 bases, with 12 bases lying between them. CDR3 length equals 16 residues. Germline values: CDR1 KGHSH, CDR2 LQKENI. CDR3 sequence reads: CASSPPGGAPNQPQHF. DNA of the CDR3: TGTGCCAGCTCACCACCGGGGGGGGCTCCCAATCAGCCCCAGCATTTT.

The rearrangement uses TRBV6-5 and TRBJ1-1, with D possibly matching TRBD1 (5 bases). From germline, CDR1 is MNHEY and CDR2 SVGAGI. This CDR3 is 13 amino acids long. The V and J ends lost 5 bases and 4 bases respectively, with 11 bases between them. The CDR3 loop reads CASSMLGGTEAFF. For the CDR3, the DNA is TGTGCCAGCAGTATGTTGGGGGGCACTGAAGCTTTCTTT.

This chain links TRBV5-8 with TRBJ1-2; 8 bases are a match to TRBD1. V shed 4 bases, J shed 4 bases, and the junction held 6 bases outside the gene matches. The germline V gene has CDR1 SGHTS and CDR2 YDEGEE. The CDR3 has 14 amino acids. The CDR3 DNA follows: TGTGCCAGCAGCCAGGACAGGGCGGCCTATGGCTACACCTTC. Protein sequence: CASSQDRAAYGYTF.

The rearrangement links TRBV19 to TRBJ2-1; D remains unclear. Germline V gene lookup returns CDR1 LNHDA and CDR2 SQIVND (reference sequence). Trimming stripped 5 bases from V and 3 bases from J, with 5 bases between. This CDR3 region has 12 residues. The CDR3 nucleotides read TGTGCCAGTAGTTTCCTCTACAATGAGCAGTTCTTC. Translated: CASSFLYNEQFF.

This chain joins TRBV18 and TRBJ1-1; TRBD1 might be the D (5 bases). Germline V lookup: CDR1 KGHSH, CDR2 LQKENI. This CDR3 is 16 amino acids long. Trimming stripped 2 bases from V and 1 base from J, with 14 bases between. For the CDR3, the DNA is TGTGCCAGCTCACCAATGCGGGGGTCGAAGAACACTGAAGCTTTCTTT. This sequence encodes CASSPMRGSKNTEAFF. The full variable domain, completed using reference TRBV18 and TRBJ1-1, is NAGVMQNPRHLVRRRGQEARLRCSPMKGHSHVYWYRQLPEEGLKFMVYLQKENIIDESGMPKERFSAEFPKEGPSILRIQQVVRGDSAAYFCASSPMRGSKNTEAFFGQGTRLTVV.

This chain connects TRBV11-3 to TRBJ2-1; TRBD2 matches at 9 bases. Germline CDR1 and CDR2: SGHNT and YENEEA. There are 16 residues in the CDR3. Trimming at V came to 7 bases and at J to 0 bases, leaving 7 bases not matched to a gene. The CDR3 reads CASTSGSGSSYNEQFF. CDR3 coding DNA: TGTGCCAGCACCTCAGGTAGCGGGAGCTCCTACAATGAGCAGTTCTTC.

The sample holds one count of this clone. This chain connects TRBV23-1 to TRBJ2-7; TRBD2 agrees at 9 bases. TRBV23-1 is classed as an ORF, of uncertain function. CDR3 size: 15 residues. Trimming removed 4 bases from V and 7 bases from J; junction bases left unmatched: 11. This CDR3 is CASSPETSGSLEQYV. Written as DNA, the CDR3 is TGCGCCAGCAGTCCCGAGACTAGCGGATCCCTGGAGCAGTACGTC.

The chain uses TRBV27 and TRBJ1-5; 9 bases are shared with TRBD1. From germline, CDR1 is MNHEY and CDR2 SMNVEV (reference sequence). Trimming at V came to 2 bases and at J to 7 bases, leaving 12 bases not matched to a gene. This CDR3 is 17 amino acids long. The CDR3 DNA sequence: TGTGCCAGCAGTTTAGGGGTTGGGGTCGGGACAGGGCAGCCCCAGCATTTT. Protein sequence: CASSLGVGVGTGQPQHF.

The CDR3 DNA sequence: TGTGCCAGCAGTTATAGCGGGAGGGCCGGGGAGCAGTACGTC. Translation gives CASSYSGRAGEQYV. This sequence joins TRBV3-1 (or the pseudogene TRBV3-2) and TRBJ2-7; 11 bases match TRBD2. Looked up from germline, CDR1 is LGHDT and CDR2 is YNNKEL (reference sequence). This CDR3 has 14 amino acids. V gave up 6 bases and J gave up 7 bases; unmatched junction bases: 8.

V is TRBV19 and J is TRBJ1-2; no definite D call. V lost 7 bases and J lost 4, with 16 bases in between. Germline V gene sequence: CDR1 LNHDA, CDR2 SQIVND (reference sequence). The CDR3 covers 14 residues. The CDR3 nucleotides are TGTGCCAGTATTGAGGCCGATCACGCCTATGGCTACACCTTC. Translation: CASIEADHAYGYTF.

This clone was detected once. This chain joins TRBV29-1 and TRBJ2-1; 13 nucleotides line up with TRBD2. V dropped 6 bases and J dropped 5; count of bases not matched to a gene: 4. There are 14 residues in the CDR3. CDR1 and CDR2 (germline): SQVTM, ANQGSEA. Here the CDR3 DNA reads TGCAGCGTCCCGGGACTAGCGGGAAACAATGAGCAGTTCTTC. As protein: CSVPGLAGNNEQFF.

The genes are TRBV10-3 and TRBJ1-6; 9 bases align to TRBD1. Germline CDR1 is ENHRY and CDR2 is SYGVKD. This CDR3 comprises 16 residues. Trimming at V came to 5 bases and at J to 7 bases, leaving 9 bases not matched to a gene. CDR3 nucleotide sequence: TGTGCCATCAGTCAGGACAGGGGAGGTTTAAATTCACCCCTCCACTTT. Its translation is CAISQDRGGLNSPLHF.

The gene calls are TRBV3-1 (or the pseudogene TRBV3-2) and TRBJ2-5, with D possibly being TRBD2 (5 bases). The CDR3 contains 15 residues. The germline CDR1 and CDR2 sequences are LGHDT and YNNKEL (reference sequence). V lost 1 base and J lost 3, with 12 bases in between. CDR3 bases: TGTGCCAGCAGCCAAGGGTCGGTCGGGGAAGAGACCCAGTACTTC. Its protein is CASSQGSVGEETQYF.

V usage is TRBV5-5 and J usage is TRBJ2-1; TRBD2 matches at 10 bases. This CDR3 spans 16 amino acids. CDR1 and CDR2 from the germline V gene are SGHKS and YYEKEE (reference sequence). Trimming cost V 0 bases and J 4 bases; bases outside gene matches: 4. The CDR3 spells CASSLDGTSVYNEQFF. The CDR3, as DNA: TGTGCCAGCAGCTTGGATGGGACTAGCGTATACAATGAGCAGTTCTTC.

The V call is TRBV27, the J call TRBJ1-6, with TRBD1 matching over 11 bases. With 3 bases clipped from V and 6 bases from J, the junction kept 10 bases outside the gene matches. This CDR3 comprises 18 residues. CDR1 MNHEY and CDR2 SMNVEV come from the germline V gene (reference sequence). CDR3 in amino acids: CASSFHRTGGRFNSPLHF. CDR3 nucleotide sequence: TGTGCCAGCAGTTTCCATCGGACAGGGGGCCGATTTAATTCACCCCTCCACTTT.

This chain joins TRBV7-2 and TRBJ2-5; 11 bases line up with TRBD2. CDR3 length: 16 residues. Germline V gene data show CDR1 as SGHTA and CDR2 as FQGNSA. V trimming: 5 bases; J trimming: 1 base; junction bases outside the gene matches: 6. This CDR3 is CASSPGGLAVQETQYF. CDR3 nucleotide sequence: TGTGCCAGCAGCCCCGGGGGACTAGCGGTCCAAGAGACCCAGTACTTC.